These T cell receptor beta chains were read from a single sample in a study of vaccination effects on CD4 cells after COVID-19. Clones were sequenced by immunoSEQ multiplex PCR, and TCRdb holds only the in-frame ones, with some missing. The data show 65,000 to 75,000 clones, around 74% seen once. The antigens of these receptors remain unknown. The sample was CD4+ T cells from PBMCs cultured with HCoV-229E spike peptides, taken after COVID-19 vaccination. The receptors shown here come from a human donor who received a COVID-19 vaccine. Each CDR3 is given with its conserved first and last residue. Fields, in order: J gene, V gene, CDR3 protein.

TRBJ1-6 | TRBV2 | CASNQGGNSPLHF
TRBJ1-5 | TRBV5-6 | CASSLRGADNQPQHF
TRBJ2-4 | TRBV19 | CASSMTGGFVSIQYF
TRBJ1-1 | TRBV24-1 | CATSDPRRGDTEAFF
TRBJ2-1 | TRBV2 | CASSERREPNEQFF
TRBJ1-1 | TRBV5-1 | CASSTDRQNTEAFF
TRBJ1-1 | TRBV6-1 | CASSEPGGANTEAFF
TRBJ2-3 | TRBV30 | CAWRLAGGRADTQYF
TRBJ1-6 | TRBV6-5 | CASSFGTAYNSPLHF
TRBJ1-1 | TRBV7-3 | CASSPRTGMLTEAFF
TRBJ2-5 | TRBV5-4 | CASSLENGIRETQYF
TRBJ2-1 | TRBV2 | CASRVGLAADEQFF
TRBJ2-3 | TRBV5-1 | CASRQATSTDTQYF
TRBJ1-1 | TRBV28 | CASSLAGSQMNTEAFF
TRBJ1-5 | TRBV5-1 | CASSLATGDSNQPQHF
TRBJ1-2 | TRBV18 | CASSPRQSMDYGYTF
TRBJ2-1 | TRBV24-1 | CATSDPKIGQGSYNEQFF
TRBJ2-3 | TRBV7-8 | CASSLAWGDRSTDTQYF
TRBJ1-5 | TRBV6-5 | CASSQPGTGFQPQHF
TRBJ2-3 | TRBV5-1 | CASRPTESTDTQYF
TRBJ2-5 | TRBV12-5 | CASAGIREAQYF
TRBJ2-1 | TRBV10-3 | CATVEGFEQFF
TRBJ2-4 | TRBV7-2 | CASSPGYNIQYF
TRBJ1-1 | TRBV28 | CASSFRSRGVTEAFF
TRBJ2-3 | TRBV19 | CASRTTSTDTQYF
TRBJ2-1 | TRBV5-5 | CASSLYGQGSLNEQFF
TRBJ1-3 | TRBV4-1 | CASSHPGSGTGSFFSGNTIYF
TRBJ2-1 | TRBV7-2 | CASSYYPPLTDTYNEQFF
TRBJ1-2 | TRBV4-1 | CASSHWTGDGYTF
TRBJ2-2 | TRBV18 | CASSPSSAPTGELFF
TRBJ1-5 | TRBV7-8 | CASSPWAGESHLGSNQPQHF
TRBJ1-1 | TRBV27 | CATRWGRGRGTEAFF
TRBJ1-4 | TRBV7-7 | CASSLGCPGRVDEKLFF
TRBJ2-3 | TRBV24-1 | CATSEVGDTQYF
TRBJ2-1 | TRBV23-1 | CASSQADGDYNEQFF
TRBJ2-5 | TRBV5-1 | CASSFRQGAQETQYF
TRBJ1-1 | TRBV7-8 | CASSLERFGTEAFF
TRBJ1-1 | TRBV7-2 | CASSQQRSDTESFF
TRBJ2-2 | TRBV14 | CASSVNRGAGELFF
TRBJ2-1 | TRBV6-5 | CASSLISNNEQFF
TRBJ1-1 | TRBV5-6 | CASSLAHTSLYNTEAFF
TRBJ1-4 | TRBV24-1 | CATSDSVPGKLFF
TRBJ1-2 | TRBV18 | CASSSRDSYGYTF
TRBJ1-5 | TRBV19 | CASSSQQGVGSQPQHF
TRBJ1-2 | TRBV7-2 | CASSLAERFYGYTF
TRBJ2-6 | TRBV11-2 | CASSFDSRFPSGANVLTF
TRBJ1-3 | TRBV27 | CASSSSGAGGNTIYF
TRBJ2-2 | TRBV19 | CASSMGDRVTGELFF
TRBJ2-2 | TRBV2 | CAGRGSGGLNTGELFF
TRBJ1-1 | TRBV10-1 | CASSPSKGANTEAFF
TRBJ2-3 | TRBV19 | CASQRAGSTDTQYF
TRBJ1-1 | TRBV4-1 | CASSPRTGLMRAGGLNTEAFF
TRBJ1-2 | TRBV28 | CASNTAYYGYTF
TRBJ2-2 | TRBV27 | CASSAPPSTSAGELFF
TRBJ2-2 | TRBV29-1 | CSVEHSLAGELFF
TRBJ2-3 | TRBV19 | CASRRTLLSTDTQYF
TRBJ1-5 | TRBV12-3/TRBV12-4 | CASSFDQGQPQHF
TRBJ2-5 | TRBV4-1 | CASSLGGALQETQYF